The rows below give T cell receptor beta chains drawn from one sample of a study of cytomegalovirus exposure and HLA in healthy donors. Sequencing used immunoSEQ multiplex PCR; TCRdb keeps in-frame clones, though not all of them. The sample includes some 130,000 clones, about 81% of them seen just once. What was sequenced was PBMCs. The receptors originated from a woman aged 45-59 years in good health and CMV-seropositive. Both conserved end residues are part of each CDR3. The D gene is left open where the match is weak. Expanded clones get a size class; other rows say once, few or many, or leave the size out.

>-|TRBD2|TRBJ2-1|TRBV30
CAWEIAGGAEQFF
TGTGCCTGGGAAATAGCGGGAGGCGCTGAGCAGTTCTTC
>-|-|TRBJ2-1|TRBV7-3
CASSLYAGADREQFF
TGTGCCAGCAGCTTATATGCGGGAGCTGACAGGGAGCAGTTCTTC
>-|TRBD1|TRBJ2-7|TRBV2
CASRPGTGGTEQYF
TGTGCCAGCAGACCCGGTACAGGGGGGACCGAGCAGTACTTC
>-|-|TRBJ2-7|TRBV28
CASSSPINPQDEQYF
TGTGCCAGCAGTTCTCCTATTAACCCTCAGGACGAGCAGTACTTC
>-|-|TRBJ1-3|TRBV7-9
CASSPEGSTIYF
TGTGCCAGCAGTCCAGAGGGTAGCACCATATATTTT
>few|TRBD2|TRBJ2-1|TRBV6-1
CASAADGTSGNEQFF
TGTGCCAGCGCGGCGGACGGGACTAGCGGCAATGAGCAGTTCTTC
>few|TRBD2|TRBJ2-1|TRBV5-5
CASSYGTSGNNEQFF
TGTGCCAGCAGCTACGGGACTAGCGGGAACAATGAGCAGTTCTTC
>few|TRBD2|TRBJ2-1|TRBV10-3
CATWTSGGPAYNEQFF
TGTGCCACCTGGACTAGCGGGGGACCTGCCTACAATGAGCAGTTCTTC
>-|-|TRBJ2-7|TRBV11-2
CASRPPTSGEQYF
TGTGCCAGCAGACCTCCTACCTCGGGCGAGCAGTACTTC
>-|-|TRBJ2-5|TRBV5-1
CASSLGQLYQETQYF
TGCGCCAGCAGCTTGGGACAATTGTACCAAGAGACCCAGTACTTC
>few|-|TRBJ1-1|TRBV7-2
CASSLVGRGTEAFF
TGTGCCAGCAGCTTAGTGGGGCGCGGCACTGAAGCTTTCTTT
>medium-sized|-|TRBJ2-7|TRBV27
CASSWNGGSYEQYF
TGTGCCAGCAGTTGGAACGGGGGTTCCTACGAGCAGTACTTC
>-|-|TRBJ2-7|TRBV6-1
CASSELAGDLALARF
TGTGCCAGCAGTGAATTGGCCGGGGACCTAGCGCTTGCGAGGTTC
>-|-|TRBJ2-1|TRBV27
CASTRPGGSRVNEQFF
TGTGCCAGCACCCGCCCCGGCGGTTCCAGGGTCAATGAGCAGTTCTTC
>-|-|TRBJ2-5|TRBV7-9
CASSWTVLETQYF
TGTGCCAGCAGCTGGACAGTTTTAGAGACCCAGTACTTC
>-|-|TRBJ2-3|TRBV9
CASSAWGDGYTQYF
TGTGCCAGCAGCGCCTGGGGAGATGGGTATACGCAGTACTTT
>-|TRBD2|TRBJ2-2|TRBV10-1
CASSEGTSGNQNTGELFF
TGCGCCAGCAGTGAGGGGACTAGCGGGAATCAAAACACCGGGGAGCTGTTTTTT
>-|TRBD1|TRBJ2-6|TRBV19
CASTQGTGGAGANVLTF
TGTGCCAGTACCCAAGGGACAGGGGGGGCTGGGGCCAACGTCCTGACTTTC